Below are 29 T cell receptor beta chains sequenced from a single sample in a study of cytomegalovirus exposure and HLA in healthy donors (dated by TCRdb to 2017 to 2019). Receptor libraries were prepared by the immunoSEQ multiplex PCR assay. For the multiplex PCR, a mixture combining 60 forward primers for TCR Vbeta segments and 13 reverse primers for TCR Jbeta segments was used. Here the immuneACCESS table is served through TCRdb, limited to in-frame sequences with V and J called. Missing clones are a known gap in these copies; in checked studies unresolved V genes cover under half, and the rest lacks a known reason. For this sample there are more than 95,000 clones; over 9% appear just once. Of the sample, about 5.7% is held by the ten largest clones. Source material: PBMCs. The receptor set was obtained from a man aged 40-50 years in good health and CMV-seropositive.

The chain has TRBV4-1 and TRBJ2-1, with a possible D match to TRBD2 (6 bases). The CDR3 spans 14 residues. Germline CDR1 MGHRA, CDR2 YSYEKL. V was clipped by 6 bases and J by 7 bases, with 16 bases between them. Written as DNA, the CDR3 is TGCGCCAGCAGGCGGGATAGCGGCACTAATGAGCAGTTCTTC. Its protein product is CASRRDSGTNEQFF.

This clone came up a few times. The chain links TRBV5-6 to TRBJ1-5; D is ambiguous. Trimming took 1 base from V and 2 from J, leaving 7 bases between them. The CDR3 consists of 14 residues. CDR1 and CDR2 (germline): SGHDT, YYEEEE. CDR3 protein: CASSLWQGNQPQHF. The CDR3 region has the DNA TGTGCCAGCAGCTTGTGGCAGGGCAATCAGCCCCAGCATTTT.

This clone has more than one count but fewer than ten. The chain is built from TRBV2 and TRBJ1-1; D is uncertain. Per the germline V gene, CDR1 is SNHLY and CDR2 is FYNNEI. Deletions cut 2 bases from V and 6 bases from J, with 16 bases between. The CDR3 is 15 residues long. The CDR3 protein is CASSESGLPRAEAFF. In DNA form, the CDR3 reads TGTGCCAGCAGTGAATCGGGCCTTCCGAGGGCTGAAGCTTTCTTT.

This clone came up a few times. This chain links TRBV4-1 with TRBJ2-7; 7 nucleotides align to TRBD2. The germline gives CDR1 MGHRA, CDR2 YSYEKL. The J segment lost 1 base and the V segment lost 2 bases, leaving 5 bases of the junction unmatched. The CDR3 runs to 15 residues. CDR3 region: CASSQSGTESYEQYF. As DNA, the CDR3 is TGCGCCAGCAGCCAAAGCGGGACGGAGTCCTACGAGCAGTACTTC.

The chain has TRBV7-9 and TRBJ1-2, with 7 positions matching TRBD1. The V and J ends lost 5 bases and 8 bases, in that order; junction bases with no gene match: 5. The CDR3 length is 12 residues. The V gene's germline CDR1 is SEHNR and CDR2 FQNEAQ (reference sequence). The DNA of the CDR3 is TGTGCCAGCAGCAATCGACAGGGCGGCTACACCTTC. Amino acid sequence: CASSNRQGGYTF.

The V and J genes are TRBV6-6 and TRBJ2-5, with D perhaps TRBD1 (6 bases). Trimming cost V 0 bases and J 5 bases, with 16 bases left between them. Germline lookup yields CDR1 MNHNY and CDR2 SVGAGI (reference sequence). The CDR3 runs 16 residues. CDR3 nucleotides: TGTGCCAGCAGTTACTCGGGGGCCCGTCCCGACGAGACCCAGTACTTC. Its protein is CASSYSGARPDETQYF.

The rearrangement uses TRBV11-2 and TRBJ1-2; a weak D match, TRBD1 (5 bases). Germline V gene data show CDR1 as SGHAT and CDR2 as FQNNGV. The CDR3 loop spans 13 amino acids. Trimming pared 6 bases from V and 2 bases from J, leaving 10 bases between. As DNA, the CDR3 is TGTGCCAGCAGTATACAGGAAAACTATGGCTACACCTTC. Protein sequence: CASSIQENYGYTF.

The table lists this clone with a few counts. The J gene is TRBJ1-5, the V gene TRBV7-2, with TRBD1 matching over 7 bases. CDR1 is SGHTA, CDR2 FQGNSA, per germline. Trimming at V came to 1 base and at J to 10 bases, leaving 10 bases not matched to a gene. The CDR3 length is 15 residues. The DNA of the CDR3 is TGTGCCAGCAGCTTAGAGGGGGCTCTTATCAGACCCCAGCATTTT. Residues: CASSLEGALIRPQHF.

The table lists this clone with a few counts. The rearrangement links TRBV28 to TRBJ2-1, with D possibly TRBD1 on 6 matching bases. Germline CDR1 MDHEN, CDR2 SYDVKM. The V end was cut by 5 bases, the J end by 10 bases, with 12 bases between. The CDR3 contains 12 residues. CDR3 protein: CASSRQVSEQFF. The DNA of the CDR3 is TGTGCCAGCAGTCGACAGGTTTCGGAGCAGTTCTTC.

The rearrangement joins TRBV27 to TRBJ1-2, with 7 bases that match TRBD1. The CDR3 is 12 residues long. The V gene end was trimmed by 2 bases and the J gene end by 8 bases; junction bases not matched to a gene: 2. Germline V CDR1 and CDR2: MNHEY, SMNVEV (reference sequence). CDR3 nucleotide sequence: TGTGCCAGCAGTTTACAGGGGGGAGGCTACACCTTC. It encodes CASSLQGGGYTF.

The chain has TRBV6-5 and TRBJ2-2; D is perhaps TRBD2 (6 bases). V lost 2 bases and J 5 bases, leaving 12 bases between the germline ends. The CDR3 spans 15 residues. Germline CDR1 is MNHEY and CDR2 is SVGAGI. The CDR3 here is CASSYTGLWTGELFF. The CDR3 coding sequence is TGTGCCAGCAGTTACACGGGACTTTGGACCGGGGAGCTGTTTTTT.

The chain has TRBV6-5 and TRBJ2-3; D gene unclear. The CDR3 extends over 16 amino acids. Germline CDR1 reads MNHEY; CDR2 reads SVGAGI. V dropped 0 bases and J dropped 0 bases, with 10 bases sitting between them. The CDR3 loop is CASSYSSMSSTDTQYF. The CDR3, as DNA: TGTGCCAGCAGTTACTCCAGTATGTCTAGCACAGATACGCAGTATTTT.

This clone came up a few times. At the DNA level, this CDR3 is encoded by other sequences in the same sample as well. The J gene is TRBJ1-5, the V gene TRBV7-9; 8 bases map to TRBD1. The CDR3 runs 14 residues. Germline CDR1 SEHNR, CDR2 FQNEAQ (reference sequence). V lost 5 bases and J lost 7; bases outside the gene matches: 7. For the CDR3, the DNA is TGTGCCAGCAGCCCAGGACAGGGTAACCAGCCCCAGCATTTT. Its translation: CASSPGQGNQPQHF.

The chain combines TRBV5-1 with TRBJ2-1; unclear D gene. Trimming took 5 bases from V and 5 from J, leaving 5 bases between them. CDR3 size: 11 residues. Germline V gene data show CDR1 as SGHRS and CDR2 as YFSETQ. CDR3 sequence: CASRTNNEQFF. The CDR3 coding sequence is TGCGCCAGCAGAACAAACAATGAGCAGTTCTTC.

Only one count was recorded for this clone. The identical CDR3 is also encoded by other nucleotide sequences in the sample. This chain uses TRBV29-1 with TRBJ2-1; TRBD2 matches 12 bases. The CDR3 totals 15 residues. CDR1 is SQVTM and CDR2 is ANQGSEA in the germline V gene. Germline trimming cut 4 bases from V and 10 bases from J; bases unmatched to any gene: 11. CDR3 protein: CSVVRTSGIRGEQFF. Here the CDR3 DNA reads TGCAGCGTTGTCCGGACTAGCGGGATTCGGGGGGAGCAGTTCTTC.

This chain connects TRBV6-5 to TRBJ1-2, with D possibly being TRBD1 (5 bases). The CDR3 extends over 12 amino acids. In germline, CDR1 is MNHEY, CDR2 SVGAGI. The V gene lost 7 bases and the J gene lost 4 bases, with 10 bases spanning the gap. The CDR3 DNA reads TGTGCCAGCATGGCAGGGCCCTATGGCTACACCTTC. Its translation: CASMAGPYGYTF.

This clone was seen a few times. CDR3 nucleotide sequence: TGTGCCAGCAGCCGCCGGGACACCAATTTGGGCACAGATACGCAGTATTTT. Amino acids: CASSRRDTNLGTDTQYF. This chain joins TRBV7-9 and TRBJ2-3; possible D gene TRBD1, 6 bases. V was cut by 5 bases and J by 1 base, with 19 bases left in between. From germline, CDR1 is SEHNR and CDR2 FQNEAQ (reference sequence). This CDR3 spans 17 amino acids. The whole variable domain, filled in from reference TRBV7-9 and TRBJ2-3, reads DTGVSQNPRHKITKRGQNVTFRCDPISEHNRLYWYRQTLGQGPEFLTYFQNEAQLEKSRLLSDRFSAERPKGSFSTLEIQRTEQGDSAMYLCASSRRDTNLGTDTQYFGPGTRLTVL.

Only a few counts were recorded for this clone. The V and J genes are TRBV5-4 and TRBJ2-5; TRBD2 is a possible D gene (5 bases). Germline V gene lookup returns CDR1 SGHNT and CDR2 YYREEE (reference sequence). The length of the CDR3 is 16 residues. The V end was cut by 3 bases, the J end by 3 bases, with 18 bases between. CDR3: CASSSFKKLDKETQYF. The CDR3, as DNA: TGTGCCAGCAGCTCCTTCAAGAAACTAGATAAAGAGACCCAGTACTTC.

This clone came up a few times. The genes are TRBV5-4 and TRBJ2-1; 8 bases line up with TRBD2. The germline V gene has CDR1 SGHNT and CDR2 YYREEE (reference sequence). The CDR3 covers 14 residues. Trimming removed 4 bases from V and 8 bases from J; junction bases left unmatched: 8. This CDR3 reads CASSPGGGEYEQFF. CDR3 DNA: TGTGCCAGCAGCCCGGGGGGGGGTGAGTATGAGCAGTTCTTC.

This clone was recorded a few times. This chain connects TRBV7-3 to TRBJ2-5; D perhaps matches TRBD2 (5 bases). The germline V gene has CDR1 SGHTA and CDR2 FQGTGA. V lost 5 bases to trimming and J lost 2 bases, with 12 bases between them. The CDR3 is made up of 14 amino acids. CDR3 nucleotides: TGTGCCAGCAGCCACGAAGCGGCGCAAGAGACCCAGTACTTC. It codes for CASSHEAAQETQYF.

The CDR3 is CASSRVRVTTRGYTF. CDR3 bases: TGTGCCAGCAGCCGTGTCCGCGTTACTACAAGGGGCTACACCTTC. The J gene is TRBJ1-2, the V gene TRBV11-3; D unresolved. Trimming cost V 5 bases and J 8 bases, with 21 bases left between them. CDR3 length: 15 amino acids. Germline CDR1 is SGHNT and CDR2 is YENEEA.

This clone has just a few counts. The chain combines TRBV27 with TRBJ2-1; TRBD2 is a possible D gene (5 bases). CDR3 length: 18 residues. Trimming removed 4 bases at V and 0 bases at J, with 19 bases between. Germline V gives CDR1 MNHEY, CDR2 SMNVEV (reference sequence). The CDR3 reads CASSWWYEGENSYNEQFF. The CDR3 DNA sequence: TGTGCCAGCAGTTGGTGGTACGAGGGAGAAAACTCCTACAATGAGCAGTTCTTC.

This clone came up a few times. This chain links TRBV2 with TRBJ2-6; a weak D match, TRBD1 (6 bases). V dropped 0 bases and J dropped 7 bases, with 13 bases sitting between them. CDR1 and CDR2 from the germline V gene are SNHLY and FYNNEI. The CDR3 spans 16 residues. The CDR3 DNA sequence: TGTGCCAGCAGTGAAGCGCATTCCAGGGGTGCCAACGTCCTGACTTTC. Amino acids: CASSEAHSRGANVLTF.

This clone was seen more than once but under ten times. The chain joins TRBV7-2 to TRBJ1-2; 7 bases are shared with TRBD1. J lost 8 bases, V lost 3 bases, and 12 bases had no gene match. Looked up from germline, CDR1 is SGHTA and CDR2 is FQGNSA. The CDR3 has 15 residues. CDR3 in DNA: TGTGCCAGCAGCTTCGCTGGGCAGGGGGGCCTCGGCTACACCTTC. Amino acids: CASSFAGQGGLGYTF.

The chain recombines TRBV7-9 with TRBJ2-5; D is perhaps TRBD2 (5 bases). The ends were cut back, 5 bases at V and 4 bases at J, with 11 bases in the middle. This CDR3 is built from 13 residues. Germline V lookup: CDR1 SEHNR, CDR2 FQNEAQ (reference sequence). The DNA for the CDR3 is TGTGCCAGCAGCCCAGCGGTTACAGAGACCCAGTACTTC. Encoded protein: CASSPAVTETQYF.

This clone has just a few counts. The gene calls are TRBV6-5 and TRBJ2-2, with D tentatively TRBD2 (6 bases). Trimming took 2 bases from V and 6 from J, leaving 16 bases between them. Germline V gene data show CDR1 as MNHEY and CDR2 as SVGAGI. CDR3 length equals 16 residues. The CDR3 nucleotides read TGTGCCAGCAGTTACGGCGGGACGACTAGGGCCGGGGAGCTGTTTTTT. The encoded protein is CASSYGGTTRAGELFF.

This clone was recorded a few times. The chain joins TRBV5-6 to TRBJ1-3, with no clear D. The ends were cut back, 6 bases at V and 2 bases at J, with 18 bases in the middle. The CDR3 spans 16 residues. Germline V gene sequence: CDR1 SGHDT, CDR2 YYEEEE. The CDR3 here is CASTINRGSAGNTIYF. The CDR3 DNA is TGTGCCAGCACTATAAATCGGGGTTCGGCTGGAAACACCATATATTTT.

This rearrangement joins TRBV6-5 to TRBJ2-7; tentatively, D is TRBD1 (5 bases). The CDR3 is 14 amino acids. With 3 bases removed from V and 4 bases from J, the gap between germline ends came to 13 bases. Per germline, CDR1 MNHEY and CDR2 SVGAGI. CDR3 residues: CASSYDSPNYEQYF. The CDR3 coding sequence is TGTGCCAGCAGTTATGACAGCCCCAATTACGAGCAGTACTTC.

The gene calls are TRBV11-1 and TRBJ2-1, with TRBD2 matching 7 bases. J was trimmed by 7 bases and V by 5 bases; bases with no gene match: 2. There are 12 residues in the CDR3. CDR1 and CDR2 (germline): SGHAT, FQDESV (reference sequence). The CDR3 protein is CASSLLANEQFF. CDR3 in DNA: TGTGCCAGCAGCCTACTAGCGAATGAGCAGTTCTTC.